Listed here is a single TCR beta chain. Its antigen remains unknown. Reverse transcribed after extraction, RNA yielded cDNA as the sequencing template. The table came from immunoSEQ multiplex PCR; TCRdb's copy has only in-frame clones and leaves some out. The sample includes about 98,000 clones, about 40% of them seen just once. The source of the sample is a study of CD8+ T cells in alopecia areata. For the study at large: Tofacitinib administration to treated patients was oral, at 5 to 10 mg twice daily.

Study-level findings and limits: Researchers report lesional scalp, most notably alopecia totalis/universalis, outstripped normal scalp in clonality.

Collected material from alopecia areata patients comprised lesional scalp punch biopsies and peripheral blood. PBMC-derived CD4+ and CD8+ T cells were sorted. The germline gives CDR1 GTSNPN, CDR2 SVGIG (reference sequence). Trimming shortened V by 0 bases and J by 5 bases, and 11 bases separated the two germline ends. The CDR3 contains 13 residues. Sequenced material: CD4+ T cells sorted from blood. The chain uses TRBV30 and TRBJ2-7; D might be TRBD1 (5 bases). The TCR was taken from a human donor with alopecia areata. The CDR3 loop is CAWSVARVHEQYF. CDR3 sequence (DNA): TGTGCCTGGAGTGTCGCCAGGGTACACGAGCAGTACTTC.